These T cell receptor beta chains were read from a single sample in a study of cytomegalovirus exposure and HLA in healthy donors. Measured with immunoSEQ multiplex PCR; TCRdb has only the in-frame clones, and not every one. Among about 120,000 clones, about 68% were seen once, and the ten largest hold more than 9%. Sequencing was performed on PBMCs. These receptors all stem from a woman aged 45-65 years in good health and CMV-seropositive. The CDR3 runs from the conserved cysteine through the conserved F or W. Fields, in order: J gene, clone size, D gene, V gene, CDR3 DNA, CDR3 protein. The D gene is left open where the match is weak. Size values are once, few and many counts, or a class for expanded clones, and some rows have none.

TRBJ2-2 | - | TRBD1 | TRBV27 | TGTGCCAGCAGTCTCCAGGACAGGGGGCTCACCGGGGAGCTGTTTTTT | CASSLQDRGLTGELFF
TRBJ1-2 | - | - | TRBV15 | TGTGCCACCAGCAGGGTCGGGCAGGGTCGCTACACCTTC | CATSRVGQGRYTF
TRBJ1-2 | few | - | TRBV7-2 | TGTGCCAGCAGCCGTGGAGACTATGGCTACACCTTC | CASSRGDYGYTF
TRBJ1-5 | - | TRBD1 | TRBV4-2 | TGTGCCAGCAGCCAAGAATCGGGACAGGGCGGTCAGCCCCAGCATTTT | CASSQESGQGGQPQHF
TRBJ1-1 | - | - | TRBV15 | TGTGCCACCAGCAGAGAAAAACAATACACTGAAGCTTTCTTT | CATSREKQYTEAFF
TRBJ2-1 | - | TRBD2 | TRBV6-5 | TGTGCCAGCAGTTACCGGGGGGGGATAAAGGACAATGAGCAGTTCTTC | CASSYRGGIKDNEQFF
TRBJ1-1 | - | - | TRBV27 | TGTGCCAGCTCGACGACCGGGTCCGAAGCTTTCTTT | CASSTTGSEAFF
TRBJ1-2 | - | TRBD1 | TRBV19 | TGTGCCAGTAGTATCCTACGGACAGGGAGCTACACCTTC | CASSILRTGSYTF
TRBJ1-2 | few | TRBD1 | TRBV30 | TGTGCCTGGAGTACGACCCCAGGGGGAGGCTACACCTTC | CAWSTTPGGGYTF
TRBJ1-1 | - | - | TRBV6-5 | TGTGCCAGCAGTTACTCGATGGCAGGCAACACTGAAGCTTTCTTT | CASSYSMAGNTEAFF
TRBJ2-7 | - | TRBD2 | TRBV11-2 | TGTGCCAGCAGCCTACTGGGACTAGCGGGGTCGACGTACTACGAGCAGTACTTC | CASSLLGLAGSTYYEQYF
TRBJ1-5 | - | - | TRBV2 | TGTGCCAGCGGGGCGCAGGGGAGCAATCAGCCCCAGCATTTT | CASGAQGSNQPQHF
TRBJ1-1 | - | - | TRBV27 | TGTGCCAGCGCTCGGAGCACTGAAGCTTTCTTT | CASARSTEAFF
TRBJ1-1 | - | TRBD1 | TRBV18 | TGTGCCAGCTCCCGGGACAGGGGAAGTAAAACTGAAGCTTTCTTT | CASSRDRGSKTEAFF
TRBJ2-1 | - | TRBD1 | TRBV27 | TGTGCCAGCAGTTATGGGACAGGGGACAATGAGCAGTTCTTC | CASSYGTGDNEQFF
TRBJ2-6 | - | - | TRBV2 | TGTGCCAGCACCCCCTCGGGGATACCAGGCTCTGGGGCCAACGTCCTGACTTTC | CASTPSGIPGSGANVLTF
TRBJ2-7 | - | TRBD2 | TRBV6-5 | TGTGCCAGCAGTTACAACGCGGGAGTGGGTGAGCAGTACTTC | CASSYNAGVGEQYF
TRBJ2-3 | - | - | TRBV27 | TGTGCCAGCACCCGCCGAGGCGCAGATACGCAGTATTTT | CASTRRGADTQYF
TRBJ2-7 | - | TRBD1 | TRBV5-8 | TGTGCCAGCAGCCCACTTTTCGGGACAGGGACGCATACCTACGAGCAGTACTTC | CASSPLFGTGTHTYEQYF
TRBJ1-1 | - | - | TRBV28 | TGTGCCAGCATTCCACAGTTTGCGAACACTGAAGCTTTCTTT | CASIPQFANTEAFF
TRBJ2-7 | - | TRBD2 | TRBV28 | TGTGCCTCAGCGGGAGGTGGCTACGAGCAGTACTTC | CASAGGGYEQYF
TRBJ2-1 | few | TRBD2 | TRBV28 | TGTGCCAGCAGTTCTAGGCGCCTTAGCGGGAGGATATACAATGAGCAGTTCTTC | CASSSRRLSGRIYNEQFF